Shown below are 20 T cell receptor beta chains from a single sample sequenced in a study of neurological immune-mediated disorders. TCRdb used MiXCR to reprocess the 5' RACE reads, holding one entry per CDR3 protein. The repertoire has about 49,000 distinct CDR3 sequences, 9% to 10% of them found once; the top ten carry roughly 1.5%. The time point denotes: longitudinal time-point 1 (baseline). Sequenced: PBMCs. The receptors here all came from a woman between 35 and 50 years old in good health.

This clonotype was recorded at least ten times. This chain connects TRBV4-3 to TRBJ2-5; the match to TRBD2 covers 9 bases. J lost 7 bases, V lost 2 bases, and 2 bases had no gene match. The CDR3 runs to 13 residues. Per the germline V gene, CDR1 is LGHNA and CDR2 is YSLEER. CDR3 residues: CASSQISGGTQYF. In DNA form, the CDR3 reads TGCGCCAGCAGCCAAATTAGCGGGGGGACCCAGTACTTC.

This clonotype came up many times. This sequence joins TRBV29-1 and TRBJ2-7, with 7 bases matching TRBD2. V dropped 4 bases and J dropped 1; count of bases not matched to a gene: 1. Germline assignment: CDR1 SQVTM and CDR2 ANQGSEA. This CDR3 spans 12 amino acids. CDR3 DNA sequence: TGCAGCGTTGCGGGGGGTTCCTACGAGCAGTACTTC. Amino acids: CSVAGGSYEQYF.

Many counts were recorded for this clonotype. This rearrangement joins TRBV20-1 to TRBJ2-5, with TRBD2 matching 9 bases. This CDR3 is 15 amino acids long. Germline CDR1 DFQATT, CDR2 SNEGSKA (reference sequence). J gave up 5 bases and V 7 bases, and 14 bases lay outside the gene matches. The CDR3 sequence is CSVSTVLAGSETQYF. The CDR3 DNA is TGCAGTGTCTCAACGGTCCTAGCGGGATCGGAGACCCAGTACTTC.

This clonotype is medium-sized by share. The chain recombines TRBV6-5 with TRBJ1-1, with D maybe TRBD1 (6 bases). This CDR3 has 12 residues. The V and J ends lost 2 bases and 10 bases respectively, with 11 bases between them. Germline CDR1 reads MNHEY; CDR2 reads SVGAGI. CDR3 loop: CASSYKHRAAFF. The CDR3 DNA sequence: TGTGCCAGCAGTTACAAGCACAGGGCAGCTTTCTTT.

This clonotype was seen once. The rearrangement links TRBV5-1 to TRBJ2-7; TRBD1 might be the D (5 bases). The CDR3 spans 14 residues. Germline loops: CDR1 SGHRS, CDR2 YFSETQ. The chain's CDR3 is CTSSQRQRTYEQYF. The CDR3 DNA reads TGCACAAGCAGCCAGAGACAGAGAACCTACGAGCAGTACTTC.

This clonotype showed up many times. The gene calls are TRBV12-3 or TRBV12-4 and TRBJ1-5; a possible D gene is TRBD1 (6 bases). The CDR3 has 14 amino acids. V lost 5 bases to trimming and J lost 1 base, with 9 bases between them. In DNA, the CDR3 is TGTGCCAGCAGTGTTCAGGGGAGCAATCAGCCCCAGCATTTT. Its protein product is CASSVQGSNQPQHF.

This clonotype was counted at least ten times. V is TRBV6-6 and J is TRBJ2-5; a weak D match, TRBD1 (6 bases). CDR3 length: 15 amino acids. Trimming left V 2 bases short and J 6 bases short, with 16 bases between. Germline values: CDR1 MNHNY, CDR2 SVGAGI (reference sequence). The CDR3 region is CASSYDRSGEKTQYF. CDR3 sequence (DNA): TGTGCCAGCAGTTACGACAGGTCGGGCGAAAAGACCCAGTACTTC.

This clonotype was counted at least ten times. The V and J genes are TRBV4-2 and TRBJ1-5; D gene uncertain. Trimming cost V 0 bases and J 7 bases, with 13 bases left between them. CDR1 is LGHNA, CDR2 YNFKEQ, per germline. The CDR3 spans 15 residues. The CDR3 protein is CASSQDGKLVQPQHF. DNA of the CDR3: TGTGCCAGCAGCCAAGATGGGAAGCTTGTCCAGCCCCAGCATTTT.

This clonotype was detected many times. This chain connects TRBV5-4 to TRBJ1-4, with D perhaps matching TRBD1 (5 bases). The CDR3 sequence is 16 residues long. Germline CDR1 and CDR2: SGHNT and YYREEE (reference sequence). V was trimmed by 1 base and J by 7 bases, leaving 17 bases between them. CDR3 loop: CASSLQFGTGGEKLFF. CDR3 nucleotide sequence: TGTGCCAGCAGCTTGCAGTTCGGGACCGGGGGTGAAAAACTGTTTTTT. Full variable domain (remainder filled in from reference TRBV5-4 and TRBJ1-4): ETGVTQSPTHLIKTRGQQVTLRCSSQSGHNTVSWYQQALGQGPQFIFQYYREEENGRGNFPPRFSGLQFPNYSSELNVNALELDDSALYLCASSLQFGTGGEKLFFGSGTQLSVL.

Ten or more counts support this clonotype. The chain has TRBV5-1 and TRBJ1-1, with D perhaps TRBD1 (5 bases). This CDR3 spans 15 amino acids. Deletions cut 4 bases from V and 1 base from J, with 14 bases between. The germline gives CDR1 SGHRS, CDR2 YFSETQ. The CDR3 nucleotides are TGCGCCAGCAGCGCCAACGGGGGACCGAACACTGAAGCTTTCTTT. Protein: CASSANGGPNTEAFF.

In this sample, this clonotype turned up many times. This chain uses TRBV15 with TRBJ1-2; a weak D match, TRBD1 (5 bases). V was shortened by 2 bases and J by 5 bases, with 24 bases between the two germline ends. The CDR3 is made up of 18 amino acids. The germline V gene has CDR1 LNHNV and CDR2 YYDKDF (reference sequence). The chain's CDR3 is CATSRFSGTGDWKYGYTF. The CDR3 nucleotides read TGTGCCACCAGCAGATTTTCCGGGACGGGTGATTGGAAGTATGGCTACACCTTC.

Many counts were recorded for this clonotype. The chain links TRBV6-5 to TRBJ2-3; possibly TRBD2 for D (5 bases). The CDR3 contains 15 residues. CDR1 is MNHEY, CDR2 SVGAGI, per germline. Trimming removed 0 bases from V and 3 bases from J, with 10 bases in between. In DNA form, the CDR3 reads TGTGCCAGCAGTTACTCGGGAGTGGGGACAGATACGCAGTATTTT. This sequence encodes CASSYSGVGTDTQYF.

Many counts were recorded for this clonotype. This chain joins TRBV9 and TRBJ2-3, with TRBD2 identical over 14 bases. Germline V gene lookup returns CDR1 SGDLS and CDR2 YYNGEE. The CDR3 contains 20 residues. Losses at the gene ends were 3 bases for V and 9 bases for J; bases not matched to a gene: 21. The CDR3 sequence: CASSATLPGLAGDARMTQYF. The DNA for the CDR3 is TGTGCCAGCAGCGCGACTCTACCGGGACTAGCGGGGGATGCGAGAATGACGCAGTATTTT. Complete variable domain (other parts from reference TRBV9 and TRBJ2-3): DSGVTQTPKHLITATGQRVTLRCSPRSGDLSVYWYQQSLDQGLQFLIQYYNGEERAKGNILERFSAQQFPDLHSELNLSSLELGDSALYFCASSATLPGLAGDARMTQYFGPGTRLTVL.

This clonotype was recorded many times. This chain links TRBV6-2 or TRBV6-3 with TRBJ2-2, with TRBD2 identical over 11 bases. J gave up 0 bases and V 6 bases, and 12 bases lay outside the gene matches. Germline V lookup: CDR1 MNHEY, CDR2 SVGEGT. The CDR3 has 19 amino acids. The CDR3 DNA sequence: TGTGCCAGCAGCCCGACAGTAGCGGGAGGGACTACGAACACCGGGGAGCTGTTTTTT. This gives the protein CASSPTVAGGTTNTGELFF.

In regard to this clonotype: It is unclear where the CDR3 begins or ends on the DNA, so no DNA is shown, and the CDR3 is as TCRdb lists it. CDR3 loop: CASSTSGQLEETQYF. The J gene is TRBJ2-5, the V gene TRBV12-3 or TRBV12-4; TRBD1, as called in the table, went unchecked against the DNA. The CDR3 spans 15 residues, counting both ends.

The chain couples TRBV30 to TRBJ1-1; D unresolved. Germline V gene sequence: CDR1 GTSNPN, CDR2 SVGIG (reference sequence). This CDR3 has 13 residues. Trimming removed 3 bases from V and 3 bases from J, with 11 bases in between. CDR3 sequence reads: CAWSLQRHTEAFF. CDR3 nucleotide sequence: TGTGCCTGGAGCTTACAGAGGCACACTGAAGCTTTCTTT.

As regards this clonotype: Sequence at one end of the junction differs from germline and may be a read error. The CDR3 region has the DNA TGCTCCAGCAGCCAAGAGGGACAGCCCCTCGCTAACACTGAAGCTTTCTTT. This sequence encodes CSSSQEGQPLANTEAFF. The chain joins TRBV4-3 to TRBJ1-1; 7 nucleotides line up with TRBD1. The germline gives CDR1 LGHNA, CDR2 YSLEER. This CDR3 contains 17 residues.

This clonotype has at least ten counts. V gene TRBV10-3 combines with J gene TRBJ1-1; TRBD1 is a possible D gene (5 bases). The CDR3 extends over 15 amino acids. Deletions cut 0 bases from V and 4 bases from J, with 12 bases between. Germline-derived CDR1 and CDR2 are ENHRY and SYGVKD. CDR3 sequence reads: CAISESVGEGTEAFF. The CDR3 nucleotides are TGTGCCATCAGTGAGTCTGTGGGGGAGGGCACTGAAGCTTTCTTT.

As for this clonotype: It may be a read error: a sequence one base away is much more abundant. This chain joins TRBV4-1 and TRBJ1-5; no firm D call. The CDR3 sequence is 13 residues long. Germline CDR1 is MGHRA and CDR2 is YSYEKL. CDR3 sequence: CAGSIDKHQPQHF. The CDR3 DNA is TGCGCCGGCAGCATTGATAAACATCAGCCCCAGCATTTT.

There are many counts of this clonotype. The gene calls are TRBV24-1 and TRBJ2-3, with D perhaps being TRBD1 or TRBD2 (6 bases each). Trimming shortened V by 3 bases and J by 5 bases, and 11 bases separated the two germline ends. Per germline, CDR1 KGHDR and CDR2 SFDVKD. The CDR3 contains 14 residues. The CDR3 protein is CATSDPGAGDTQYF. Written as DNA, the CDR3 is TGTGCCACCAGTGATCCGGGGGCAGGAGATACGCAGTATTTT.